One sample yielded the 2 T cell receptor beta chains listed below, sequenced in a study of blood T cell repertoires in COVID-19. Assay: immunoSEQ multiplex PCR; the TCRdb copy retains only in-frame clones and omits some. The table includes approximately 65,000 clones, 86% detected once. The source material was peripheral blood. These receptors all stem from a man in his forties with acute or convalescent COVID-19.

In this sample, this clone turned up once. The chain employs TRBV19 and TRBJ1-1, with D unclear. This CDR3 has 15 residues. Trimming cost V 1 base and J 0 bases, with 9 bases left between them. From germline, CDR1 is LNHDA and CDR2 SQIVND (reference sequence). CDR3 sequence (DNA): TGTGCCAGTAGTATAGTCCCAGGCATGAACACTGAAGCTTTCTTT. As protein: CASSIVPGMNTEAFF. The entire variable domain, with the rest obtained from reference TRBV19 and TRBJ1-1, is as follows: DGGITQSPKYLFRKEGQNVTLSCEQNLNHDAMYWYRQDPGQGLRLIYYSQIVNDFQKGDIAEGYSVSREKKESFPLTVTSAQKNPTAFYLCASSIVPGMNTEAFFGQGTRLTVV.

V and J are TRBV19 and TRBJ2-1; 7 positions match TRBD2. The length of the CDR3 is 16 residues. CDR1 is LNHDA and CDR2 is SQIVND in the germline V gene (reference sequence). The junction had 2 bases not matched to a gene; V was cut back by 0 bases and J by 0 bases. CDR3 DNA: TGTGCCAGTAGTATAGATAAGCGGGGCTCCTACAATGAGCAGTTCTTC. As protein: CASSIDKRGSYNEQFF.